This T cell receptor beta chain derives from a study of blood T cell repertoires in COVID-19. Germline loops: CDR1 SGHRS, CDR2 YFSETQ. Trimming removed 4 bases from V and 7 bases from J; junction bases left unmatched: 5. This CDR3 contains 13 residues. The study recruited people aged about 18 to 89 years across roughly 25 US areas. Authors' data handling: Reference gene primer amplification yielded estimated nucleated cell counts. Some clones are missing from TCRdb's copy, which holds only in-frame ones; the method was immunoSEQ multiplex PCR. That table furnishes V, J and clone size, whereas the DNA furnished D and trimming. The sample includes fewer than 250,000 clones, about 84% of them seen just once.

The sequence derives from a man aged 55 to 70 who had recovered from COVID-19. What was sequenced was PBMCs or T cells enriched from blood (not recorded which). The chain has TRBV5-1 and TRBJ1-2; 9 bases match TRBD1. The CDR3 bases are TGCGCCAGCAGCCCAACAGGGGGCTTTGGCTACACCTTC. Protein product: CASSPTGGFGYTF.